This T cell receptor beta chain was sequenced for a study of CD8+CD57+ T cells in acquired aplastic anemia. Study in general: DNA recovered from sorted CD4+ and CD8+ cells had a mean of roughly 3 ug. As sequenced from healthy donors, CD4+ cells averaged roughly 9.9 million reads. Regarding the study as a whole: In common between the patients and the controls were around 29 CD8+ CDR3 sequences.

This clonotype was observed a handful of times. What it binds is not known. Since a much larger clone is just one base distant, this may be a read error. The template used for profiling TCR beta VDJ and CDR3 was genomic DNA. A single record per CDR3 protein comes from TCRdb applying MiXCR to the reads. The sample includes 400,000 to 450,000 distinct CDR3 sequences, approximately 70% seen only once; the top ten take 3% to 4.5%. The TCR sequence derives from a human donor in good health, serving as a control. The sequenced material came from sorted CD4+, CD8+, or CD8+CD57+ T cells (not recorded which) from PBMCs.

DNA for the CDR3: TGTGCCAGCAATAGCAATCAGCCCCAGCATTTT. Its translation: CASNSNQPQHF. The rearrangement uses TRBV10-3 and TRBJ1-5, with D unclear. CDR3 length: 11 amino acids. Per the germline V gene, CDR1 is ENHRY and CDR2 is SYGVKD. With 10 bases removed from V and 0 bases from J, the gap between germline ends came to 4 bases.